These T cell receptor beta chains were read from a single sample in a study of T-cell reconstitution after alpha-beta-depleted transplantation in children. TCRdb reanalysed the PCR reads using MiXCR and keeps one entry per CDR3 protein. The sample shows some 300,000 distinct CDR3 sequences, over 7% of them seen only once. The source was peripheral blood, collected 360 days after TCRalphabeta/CD19-depleted stem cell transplant. Receptors were obtained from a female patient between 2 and 15 years old who had a stem cell transplant for Fanconi anemia, so the T cells may come from the graft donor. The CDR3 runs from the conserved cysteine through the conserved F or W. The D gene is left open where the match is weak. For some rows the clone size is stated as once, few or many, or as a class when expanded; others skip it.

V gene	D gene	clone size	J gene	CDR3 DNA	CDR3 protein
TRBV6-5	-	many	TRBJ2-3	TGTGCCAGCCGGGGAGGCACAGATACGCAGTATTTT	CASRGGTDTQYF
TRBV25-1	TRBD1	-	TRBJ1-2	TGTGCCAGCAGTCACCGGGACAGGGTTTATGGCTACACCTTC	CASSHRDRVYGYTF
TRBV11-2	-	few	TRBJ1-6	TGTGCCAGCAGGCCCCGTCTAGGCCCTAGCTCCTATAATTCACCCCTCCACTTT	CASRPRLGPSSYNSPLHF
TRBV30	-	few	TRBJ2-1	TGTGCCTGGCTTGGACTCGCAGACTACAATGAGCAGTTCTTC	CAWLGLADYNEQFF
TRBV28	-	few	TRBJ1-2	TGTGCCAGCAGTTTCAAGGGACGCCTCGGCTACACCTTC	CASSFKGRLGYTF
TRBV29-1	-	many	TRBJ2-3	TGCAGCGTTGCCCGGGGGGCTGTATGGACAGATACGCAGTATTTT	CSVARGAVWTDTQYF
TRBV29-1	-	many	TRBJ1-3	TGCAGCGTAACAGGGGGAAACACCATATATTTT	CSVTGGNTIYF
TRBV20-1	-	-	TRBJ2-5	TGCAGTGCTAGAGGCGGAGGGATCGGGGCAGAGACCCATTACTTC	CSARGGGIGAETHYF
TRBV7-2	-	many	TRBJ2-2	TGTGCCAGCAGTGGGGGCACCGGGGAGCTGTTTTTT	CASSGGTGELFF
TRBV20-1	TRBD1	many	TRBJ1-5	TGCAGTGCTAGTGTTGGGACAGGGGAAGGTCAGCCCCAGCATTTT	CSASVGTGEGQPQHF
TRBV5-1	TRBD2	many	TRBJ2-1	TGCGCCAGCAGCACGGGGGGGCCTTACAATGAGCAGTTCTTC	CASSTGGPYNEQFF
TRBV12-3/TRBV12-4	-	many	TRBJ2-3	TGTGCCAGCAGTTCGCTCCACACAGATACGCAGTATTTT	CASSSLHTDTQYF
TRBV14	-	-	TRBJ1-2	TGTGCCAGCAGCCGGGACTCAGTTAACTATGGCTACACCTTC	CASSRDSVNYGYTF
TRBV12-3/TRBV12-4	-	many	TRBJ2-1	TGTGCCAGCAGTCCCCCAGCGGCCTCCTACAATGAGCAGTTCTTC	CASSPPAASYNEQFF
TRBV4-3	-	many	TRBJ2-3	TGCGCCAGCAGCCAAGAACTGGGTGCTGAGGGGGATACGCAGTATTTT	CASSQELGAEGDTQYF
TRBV10-1	TRBD2	-	TRBJ2-2	TGCGCCAGCAGTGGTATGACTAGCGGGAGATGGGACACCGGGGAGCTGTTTTTT	CASSGMTSGRWDTGELFF
TRBV20-1	-	-	TRBJ2-7	TGCAGTGCTAGATCCAACGGGGGTTACGAGCAGTACTTC	CSARSNGGYEQYF
TRBV20-1	-	many	TRBJ2-5	TGCAGTGCTATACCGGGAGCAATCCAAGAGACCCAGTACTTC	CSAIPGAIQETQYF
TRBV5-1	-	many	TRBJ1-2	TGCGCCAGCAGCTTGGGGGTTGGCCTCGCTAACTATGGCTACACCTTC	CASSLGVGLANYGYTF
TRBV4-3	TRBD2	many	TRBJ2-3	TGCGCCAGCAGCCAAGACTATAGGATGAGCGGGGGGACTAGCACAGATACGCAGTATTTT	CASSQDYRMSGGTSTDTQYF
TRBV11-2	-	-	TRBJ2-1	TGTGCCAGCAGCTTAGTACCATCCGCTGAGCAGTTCTTC	CASSLVPSAEQFF
TRBV24-1	-	few	TRBJ1-5	TGTGCCACCAGTGATTTGGGAAGCTACCAGCCCCAGCATTTT	CATSDLGSYQPQHF
TRBV11-2	-	few	TRBJ2-1	TGTGCCAGCAGCTTGTTTTACGATACCTACAATGAGCAGTTCTTC	CASSLFYDTYNEQFF
TRBV3-1	-	many	TRBJ2-5	TGTGCCAGCAGCCCAGACTGGGGAAGCCAAGAGACCCAGTACTTC	CASSPDWGSQETQYF
TRBV15	TRBD2	-	TRBJ2-1	TGTGCCACCACGGGAGGGCCGTTCAATGAGCAGTTCTTC	CATTGGPFNEQFF
TRBV7-8	-	-	TRBJ2-7	TGTGCCAGCAGCTTAGAGCAGGGGTCAGGATACGAGCAGTACTTC	CASSLEQGSGYEQYF
TRBV28	-	-	TRBJ1-5	TGTGCCAGCAGTTTATTGACGACAGCCTCGCCCTTGTATAGCAATCAGCCCCAGCATTTT	CASSLLTTASPLYSNQPQHF
TRBV11-3	-	-	TRBJ2-7	TGTGCCAGCAGGTACCGAGGCGAGCAGTACTTC	CASRYRGEQYF
TRBV5-1	-	many	TRBJ2-1	TGCGCCAGCAGCTTGTTGGATAGCTCCTACAATGAGCAGTTCTTC	CASSLLDSSYNEQFF
TRBV5-1	TRBD2	few	TRBJ2-3	TGCGCCAGCACCCGTGTGGGGCGGGGGGCCGTGGATACGCAGTATTTT	CASTRVGRGAVDTQYF
TRBV6-5	-	many	TRBJ2-1	TGTGCCAGCAGTACTTATTATGAGCAGTTCTTC	CASSTYYEQFF
TRBV5-1	TRBD1	few	TRBJ2-3	TGCGCCAGCAGCTTAATAGGGGGCACCGGCACAGATACGCAGTATTTT	CASSLIGGTGTDTQYF
TRBV20-1	TRBD1	many	TRBJ1-2	TGCAGTGCTCTAGACAGGGCAGGCTATGGCTACACCTTC	CSALDRAGYGYTF
TRBV14	-	few	TRBJ2-3	TGTGCCAGCAGCCAAGCCAGGACAGATACGCAGTATTTT	CASSQARTDTQYF
TRBV7-9	-	many	TRBJ2-2	TGTGCCAGCAGCTTACCCCGGACCCCTCGACCCGGGGAGCTGTTTTTT	CASSLPRTPRPGELFF
TRBV20-1	-	few	TRBJ2-7	TGCAGTGCAGCCGGGACGTCGTCCTACGAGCAGTACTTC	CSAAGTSSYEQYF
TRBV21-1	-	-	TRBJ2-6	TGTGCCAGCAGCAAAGCTTTGACCGACAGGGTTGAGACTAGAAGGTTCTCTGGGGCCATCGTCCTGACTTTC	CASSKALTDRVETRRFSGAIVLTF
TRBV29-1	-	few	TRBJ1-2	TGCAGCGTTGCCCCTGGGACATCTTTCTATGGCTACACCTTC	CSVAPGTSFYGYTF
TRBV12-5	-	-	TRBJ1-6	TGTGCTAGTGGTTTGGTACAAGGCACAAATTCACCCCTCCACTTT	CASGLVQGTNSPLHF
TRBV15	-	-	TRBJ2-3	TGTGCCACCAGCAGAGCCAGGGCCGGTGCGCAGTATTTT	CATSRARAGAQYF
TRBV2	-	-	TRBJ1-2	TGTGCCAGCAGTTTGGCTGCCCAAAACTATGGCTACACCTTC	CASSLAAQNYGYTF
TRBV20-1	-	-	TRBJ1-2	TGCAGTGCTACACGGCCTCGGGACTCCGTCTATGGCTACACCTTC	CSATRPRDSVYGYTF
TRBV11-1	-	many	TRBJ2-7	TGTGCCAGCAGCCCCAGGCTCGGGTCCTACGAGCAGTACTTC	CASSPRLGSYEQYF
TRBV12-3/TRBV12-4	-	many	TRBJ2-1	TGTGCCAGCAGTTTAGGGGGTCCCTCCTACAATGAGCAGTTCTTC	CASSLGGPSYNEQFF
TRBV9	-	many	TRBJ2-1	TGTGCCAGCAGCCGTAGTTTGGGTGAGCAGTTCTTC	CASSRSLGEQFF
TRBV27	TRBD2	many	TRBJ2-7	TGTGCCAGCAGTTTTAGCGGGACGACCTACGAGCAGTACTTC	CASSFSGTTYEQYF
TRBV19	TRBD1	-	TRBJ1-1	TGTGCCAGTAGTATCGGACAGGGCCTATTGGCGACTGAAGCTTTCTTT	CASSIGQGLLATEAFF
TRBV20-1	-	medium-sized	TRBJ2-7	TGCAGTGCTATTTTTGCGTACGAGCAGTACTTC	CSAIFAYEQYF
TRBV28	-	-	TRBJ1-3	TGTGCCAGCAGTTTTCGACTTTTACGCTCTGGAAACACCATATATTTT	CASSFRLLRSGNTIYF